This T cell receptor (beta chain) originates from a study of T-cell reconstitution after alpha-beta-depleted transplantation in children. The V end lost 0 bases, the J end lost 7 bases, and 9 bases lay between the germline ends. Germline lookup yields CDR1 LGHDT and CDR2 YNNKEL (reference sequence). CDR3 size: 13 residues. This clonotype was seen many times. TCRbeta library preparation incorporated unique molecular identifiers. TCRdb independently ran MiXCR on the PCR reads; one entry per CDR3 protein. In the table there are 200,000 to 300,000 distinct CDR3 sequences, around 12% of which are singletons.

This TCR derives from a human donor who donated a stem cell graft to a child with acute lymphoblastic leukemia. The sequences come from PBMCs from the stem cell graft donor, collected from the stem cell graft. The chain has TRBV3-1 and TRBJ1-1; tentatively, D is TRBD1 (5 bases). CDR3 nucleotides: TGTGCCAGCAGCCAAGATTGGGACTTTGAAGCTTTCTTT. Translated, it gives CASSQDWDFEAFF.